The clone carrying this T cell receptor (beta chain) was picked up a small number of times. Its antigen is undetermined. This sample was taken from a study of human T cells and chemical hapten exposure. As for the study in general: Variation in per-sample TCR yields came mainly from small pooled library volume differences. Study outcomes and limitations: Correlating positively with patch test score were the PT1 expanded TCR counts.

Within the library, unique molecular identifiers were attached to each individual cDNA molecule. TCRdb ran MiXCR on the RACE reads and lists one entry per CDR3 protein. The data hold 55,000 to 75,000 distinct CDR3 sequences, with about an eighth observed a single time. This sample's time point: patch test 3, about 24 weeks after DPC sensitization. Treatment given: therapeutic diphenylcyclopropenone sensitization with weekly scalp DPC. Alopecia patients deemed DPC-suitable, aged 18 to 70, excluding pregnancy. Trimming stripped 0 bases from V and 9 bases from J, with 10 bases between. The CDR3 loop spans 14 amino acids. Germline values: CDR1 SGHDT, CDR2 YYEEEE.

The rearrangement uses TRBV5-6 and TRBJ1-6, with D perhaps TRBD1 (6 bases). Sequenced here: whole blood, sampled in connection with sensitization to the hapten diphenylcyclopropenone (DPC). The source of this sequence is a man younger than 40 with alopecia areata. Some clones in this sample may be carry-over from other donors' samples. CDR3 bases: TGTGCCAGCAGCTTGGAAGGGGGAGTTTCACCCCTCCACTTT. Its translation is CASSLEGGVSPLHF.